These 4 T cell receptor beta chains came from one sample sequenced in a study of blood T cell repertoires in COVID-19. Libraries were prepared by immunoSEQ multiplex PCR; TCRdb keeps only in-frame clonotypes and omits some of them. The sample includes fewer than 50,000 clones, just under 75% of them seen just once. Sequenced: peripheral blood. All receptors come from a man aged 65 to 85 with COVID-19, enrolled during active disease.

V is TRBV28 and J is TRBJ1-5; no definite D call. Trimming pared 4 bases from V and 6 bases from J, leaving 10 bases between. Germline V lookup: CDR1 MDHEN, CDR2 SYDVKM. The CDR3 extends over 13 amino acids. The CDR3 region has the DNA TGTGCCAGCAGTTCGACGAGGGTTCAGCCCCAGCATTTT. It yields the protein CASSSTRVQPQHF.

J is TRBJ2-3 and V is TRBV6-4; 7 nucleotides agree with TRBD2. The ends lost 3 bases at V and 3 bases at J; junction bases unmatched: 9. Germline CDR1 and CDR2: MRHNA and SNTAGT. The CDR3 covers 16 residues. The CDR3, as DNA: TGTGCCAGCAGTGAAGCGGGACTCGGGGCAACAGATACGCAGTATTTT. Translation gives CASSEAGLGATDTQYF.

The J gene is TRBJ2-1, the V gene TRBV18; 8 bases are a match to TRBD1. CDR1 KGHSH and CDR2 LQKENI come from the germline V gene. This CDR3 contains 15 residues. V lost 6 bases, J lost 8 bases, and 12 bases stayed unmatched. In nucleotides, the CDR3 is TGTGCCAGCTCTCCCCTCCGGGACAGGTCTCATGAGCAGTTCTTC. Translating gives CASSPLRDRSHEQFF.

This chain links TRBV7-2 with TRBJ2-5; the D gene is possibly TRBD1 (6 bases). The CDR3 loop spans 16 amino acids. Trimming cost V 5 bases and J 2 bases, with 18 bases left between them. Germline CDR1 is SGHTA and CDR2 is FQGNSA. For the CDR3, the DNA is TGTGCCAGCAGCCCAGGGGCTCTTGGGGGACAAGAGACCCAGTACTTC. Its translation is CASSPGALGGQETQYF.